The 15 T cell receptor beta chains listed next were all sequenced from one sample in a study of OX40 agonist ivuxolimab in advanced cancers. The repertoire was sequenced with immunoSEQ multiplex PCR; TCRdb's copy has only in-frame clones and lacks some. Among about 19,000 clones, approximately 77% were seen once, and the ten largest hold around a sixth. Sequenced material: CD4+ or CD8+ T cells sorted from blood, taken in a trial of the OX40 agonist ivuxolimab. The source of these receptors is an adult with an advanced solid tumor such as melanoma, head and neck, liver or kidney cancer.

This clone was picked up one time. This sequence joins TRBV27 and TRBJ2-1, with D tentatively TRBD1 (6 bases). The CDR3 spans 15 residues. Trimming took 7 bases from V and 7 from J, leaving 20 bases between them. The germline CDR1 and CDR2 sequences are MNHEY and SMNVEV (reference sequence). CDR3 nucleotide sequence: TGTGCCAGCAATCCAACTGGGGGCTCTGGGAATGAGCAGTTCTTC. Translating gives CASNPTGGSGNEQFF.

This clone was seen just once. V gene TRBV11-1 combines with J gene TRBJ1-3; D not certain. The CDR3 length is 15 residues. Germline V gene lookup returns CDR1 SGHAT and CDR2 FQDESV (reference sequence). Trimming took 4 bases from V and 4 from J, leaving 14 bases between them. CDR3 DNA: TGTGCCAGCAGCTCCCTTGGACTAGCGGGAAACACCATATATTTT. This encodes CASSSLGLAGNTIYF. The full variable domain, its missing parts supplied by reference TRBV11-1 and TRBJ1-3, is EAEVAQSPRYKITEKSQAVAFWCDPISGHATLYWYRQILGQGPELLVQFQDESVVDDSQLPKDRFSAERLKGVDSTLKIQPAELGDSAMYLCASSSLGLAGNTIYFGEGSWLTVV.

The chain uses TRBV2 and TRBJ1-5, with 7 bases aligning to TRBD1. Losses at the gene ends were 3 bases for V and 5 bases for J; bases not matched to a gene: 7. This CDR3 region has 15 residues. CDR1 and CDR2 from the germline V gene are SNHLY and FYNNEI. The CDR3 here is CASSDGQGVDQPQHF. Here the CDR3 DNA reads TGTGCCAGCAGTGATGGTCAGGGGGTAGATCAGCCCCAGCATTTT.

The CDR3 loop reads CALVGSPGELFF. DNA for the CDR3: TGTGCCCTTGTCGGGAGTCCCGGGGAGCTGTTTTTT. The chain carries TRBV7-9 and TRBJ2-2, with TRBD2 as a possible D gene (6 bases). V was pared by 11 bases and J by 6 bases, with 13 bases between. The CDR3 length is 12 residues. Germline V lookup: CDR1 SEHNR, CDR2 FQNEAQ (reference sequence).

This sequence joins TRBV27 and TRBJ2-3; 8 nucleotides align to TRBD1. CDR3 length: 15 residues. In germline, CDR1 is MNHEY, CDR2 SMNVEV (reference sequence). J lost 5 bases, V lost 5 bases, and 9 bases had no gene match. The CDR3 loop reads CASSVGGTGGDTQYF. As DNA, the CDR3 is TGTGCCAGCAGTGTAGGAGGGACAGGTGGAGATACGCAGTATTTT.

In nucleotides, the CDR3 is TGTGCCAGCAGCTCTGGGACTAGCGGGAGCCCTACCTACAATGAGCAGTTCTTC. Amino acid sequence: CASSSGTSGSPTYNEQFF. V gene TRBV5-4 combines with J gene TRBJ2-1; 14 bases match TRBD2. The CDR3 is 18 residues long. Germline lookup yields CDR1 SGHNT and CDR2 YYREEE (reference sequence). V shed 3 bases and J 2 bases; nucleotides not matched to a gene: 7.

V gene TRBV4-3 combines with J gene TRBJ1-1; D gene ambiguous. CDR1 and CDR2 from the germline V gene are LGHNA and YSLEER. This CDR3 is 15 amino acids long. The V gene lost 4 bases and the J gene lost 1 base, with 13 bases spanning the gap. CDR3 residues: CASSRVFKGNTEAFF. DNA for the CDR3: TGCGCCAGCAGCCGCGTTTTCAAGGGGAACACTGAAGCTTTCTTT.

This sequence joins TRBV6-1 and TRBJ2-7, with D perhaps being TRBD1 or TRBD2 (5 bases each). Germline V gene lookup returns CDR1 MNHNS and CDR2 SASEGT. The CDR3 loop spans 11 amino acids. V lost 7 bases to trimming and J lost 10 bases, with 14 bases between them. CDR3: CASNYRDAQYF. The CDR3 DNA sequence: TGTGCCAGCAACTACCGGGACGCACAGTACTTC.

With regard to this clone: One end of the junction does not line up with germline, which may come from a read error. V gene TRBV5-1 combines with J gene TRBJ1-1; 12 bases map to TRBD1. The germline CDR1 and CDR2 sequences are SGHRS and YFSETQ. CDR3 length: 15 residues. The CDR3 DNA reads TGTGCCAGCAGTCCCCGGGACAGGGGGCGAACTGAAGCTTTCTTT. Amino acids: CASSPRDRGRTEAFF.

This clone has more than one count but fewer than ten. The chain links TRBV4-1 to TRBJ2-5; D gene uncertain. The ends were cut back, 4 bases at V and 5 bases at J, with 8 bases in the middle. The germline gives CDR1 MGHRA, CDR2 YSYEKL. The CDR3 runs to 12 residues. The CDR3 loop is CASSLDGETQYF. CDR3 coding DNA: TGCGCCAGCAGCCTGGACGGGGAGACCCAGTACTTC.

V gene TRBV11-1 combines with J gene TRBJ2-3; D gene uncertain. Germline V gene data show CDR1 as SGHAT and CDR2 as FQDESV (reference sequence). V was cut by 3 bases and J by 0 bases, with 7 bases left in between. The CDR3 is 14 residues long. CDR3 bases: TGTGCCAGCAGCTTTCCCACTAGCACAGATACGCAGTATTTT. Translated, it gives CASSFPTSTDTQYF.

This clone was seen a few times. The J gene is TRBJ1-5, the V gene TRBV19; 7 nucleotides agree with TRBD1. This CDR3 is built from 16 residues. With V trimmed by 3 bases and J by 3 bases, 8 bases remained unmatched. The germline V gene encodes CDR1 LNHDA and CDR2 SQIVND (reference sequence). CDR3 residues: CASSIPDRLANQPQHF. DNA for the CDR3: TGTGCCAGTAGTATTCCGGACAGGCTAGCCAATCAGCCCCAGCATTTT. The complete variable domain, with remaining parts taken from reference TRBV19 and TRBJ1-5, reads DGGITQSPKYLFRKEGQNVTLSCEQNLNHDAMYWYRQDPGQGLRLIYYSQIVNDFQKGDIAEGYSVSREKKESFPLTVTSAQKNPTAFYLCASSIPDRLANQPQHFGDGTRLSIL.

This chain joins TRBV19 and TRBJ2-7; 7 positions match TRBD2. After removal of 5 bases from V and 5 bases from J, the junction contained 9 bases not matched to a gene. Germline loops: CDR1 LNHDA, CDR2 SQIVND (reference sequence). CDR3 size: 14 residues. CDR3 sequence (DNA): TGTGCCAGTAGTGTGGGCGGGGGAGTTAACGAGCAGTACTTC. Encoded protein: CASSVGGGVNEQYF.

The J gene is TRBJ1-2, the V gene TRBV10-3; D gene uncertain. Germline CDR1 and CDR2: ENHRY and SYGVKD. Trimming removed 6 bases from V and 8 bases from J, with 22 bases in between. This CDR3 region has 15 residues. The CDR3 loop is CAISRLAPWMGGYTF. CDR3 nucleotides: TGTGCCATCAGCCGGCTCGCTCCCTGGATGGGCGGCTACACCTTC.

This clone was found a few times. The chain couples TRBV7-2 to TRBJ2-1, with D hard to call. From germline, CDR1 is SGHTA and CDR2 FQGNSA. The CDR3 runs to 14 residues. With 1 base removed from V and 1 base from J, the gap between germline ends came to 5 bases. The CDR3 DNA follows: TGTGCCAGCAGCTTAGACCATTCCTACAATGAGCAGTTCTTC. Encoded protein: CASSLDHSYNEQFF. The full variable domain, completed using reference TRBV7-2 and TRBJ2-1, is GAGVSQSPSNKVTEKGKDVELRCDPISGHTALYWYRQSLGQGLEFLIYFQGNSAPDKSGLPSDRFSAERTGGSVSTLTIQRTQQEDSAVYLCASSLDHSYNEQFFGPGTRLTVL.